A selection of T cell receptor beta chains follows, all from one sample in a study of naive and memory T cell subsets. In TCRdb, the UMI-ligation and nested PCR reads were re-called with MiXCR into one record per CDR3 protein. The table includes under 150,000 distinct CDR3 sequences, 15% to 20% detected once. Sequenced: naive CD4+ T cells from blood. These receptor sequences come from a human donor in good health. Each CDR3 is given with its conserved first and last residue. D genes are given only for firm matches.

V gene,D gene,CDR3 protein
TRBV6-2/TRBV6-3,.,CASRTSPTQYF
TRBV25-1,.,CASSESRTHSSYNEQFF
TRBV18,.,CASSPFGRDSGNTIYF
TRBV20-1,TRBD1,CSARQGGSVTGELFF
TRBV7-3,.,CASSFGQVNTGELFF
TRBV5-6,.,CASKQGRSSGNTIYF
TRBV29-1,TRBD1,CSVSGQGYGQPQHF
TRBV4-1,.,CASSQDVGAVYGYTF
TRBV15,.,CATSLVGVADTQYF
TRBV7-9,.,CASSSYQSNTEAFF
TRBV29-1,TRBD1,CSVQRGTGAYNEQFF
TRBV12-5,TRBD2,CASGLREGSSNGELFF
TRBV5-1,.,CASSRGSSNTEAFF
TRBV6-1,.,CASSEGQASNQPQHF
TRBV20-1,.,CSASRGPQRFNEQFF
TRBV29-1,.,CSVDLGSRLTEAFF
TRBV6-5,TRBD2,CASSVLGTSGYHNEQFF
TRBV9,.,CASSPHIALTDSDSPLHF
TRBV2,TRBD2,CASSVQAGVPNEQYF
TRBV5-1,.,CASKNNEKLFF
TRBV29-1,TRBD2,CSVGDSGIIHEQFF
TRBV18,.,CASSRQDLQPQHF
TRBV6-2/TRBV6-3,.,CASSPWANEQFF
TRBV29-1,.,CSVDAGNTGELFF
TRBV2,.,CASSPGPVYEQYF
TRBV24-1,.,CATGRTDQETQYF
TRBV7-9,TRBD1,CASSADRGNIGGNEQFF
TRBV5-4,.,CASSPRNTEAFF
TRBV28,TRBD2,CARSQSRGDSYEQYF
TRBV15,TRBD2,CATSREASGPTFDTQYF
TRBV7-2,TRBD2,CASSSGLTSGIEQFF
TRBV20-1,.,CSASTLAKNIQYF
TRBV20-1,.,CSARRGYGYTF
TRBV12-3/TRBV12-4,.,CASSLGGFGQFF
TRBV10-3,.,CATAGQGATNEKLFF
TRBV24-1,.,CATSDTDANYGYTF
TRBV29-1,.,CSVGGSLTDTQYF
TRBV7-2,TRBD1,CASSMDREDGYTF
TRBV5-1,TRBD1,CASSLGRTGAYEQYF
TRBV6-7,TRBD2,CASSYLSGMSTGELFF
TRBV20-1,TRBD2,CSARRLAGGRDEQFF
TRBV18,.,CASSPRPEHEKLFF
TRBV6-9,.,CASSFLQGHEQYF
TRBV2,TRBD1,CASRAGTGEETQYF
TRBV4-2,.,CASSQASGGTDTQYF
TRBV9,.,CASSPPPGRSSYNEQFF
TRBV20-1,TRBD2,CSARDDSGSSYNEQFF
TRBV5-1,TRBD1,CASSARDRGDETQYF
TRBV7-9,TRBD2,CASSFIAGRGQETQSF
TRBV19,TRBD2,CASSTVAGRYESSYNEQFF
TRBV15,TRBD2,CATSKEGRGFAGTSGSYEQYF
TRBV29-1,.,CSATGRPKETQYF
TRBV25-1,TRBD1,CASSDSGQGHDTQYF
TRBV19,TRBD2,CASSINSGRALDTQYF
TRBV11-2,TRBD2,CASSFSPAGGPSNEQFF